This passage covers 30 T cell receptor beta chains from one sample sequenced in a study of control samples from healthy donors and cancer patients. Assay used: immunoSEQ multiplex PCR; TCRdb lists only in-frame clones, some missing. The sample carries about 100,000 clones, about 90% recorded once. The sample comprised blood. The origin of the receptors is a woman between 45 and 60 years old in good health.

This clone has only a few counts. J is TRBJ2-1 and V is TRBV4-1; 11 positions agree with TRBD2. With V trimmed by 0 bases and J by 10 bases, 11 bases remained unmatched. Germline assignment: CDR1 MGHRA and CDR2 YSYEKL. The CDR3 loop spans 17 amino acids. CDR3 DNA: TGCGCCAGCAGCCAAGATAGGACTAGCGGGCCCCACGGGGAGCAGTTCTTC. It is translated as CASSQDRTSGPHGEQFF.

V and J are TRBV6-5 and TRBJ2-7; the match to TRBD2 covers 10 bases. Germline assignment: CDR1 MNHEY and CDR2 SVGAGI. Unmatched junction bases numbered 6, after V lost 6 bases and J lost 1 base. This CDR3 is 15 amino acids long. The CDR3 DNA sequence: TGTGCCAGCAGCGCCCTAGCGGGAGCTTCCTACGAGCAGTACGTC. It specifies CASSALAGASYEQYV.

This sequence joins TRBV27 and TRBJ2-5; D unresolved. The CDR3 has 12 amino acids. V was cut by 5 bases and J by 7 bases, with 11 bases left in between. Per germline, CDR1 MNHEY and CDR2 SMNVEV (reference sequence). Here the CDR3 reads CASSRPFATQYF. The DNA of the CDR3 is TGTGCCAGCAGTCGACCCTTTGCGACCCAGTACTTC.

The genes are TRBV5-4 and TRBJ2-5; D unclear. The CDR3 is made up of 14 amino acids. Trimming left V 4 bases short and J 5 bases short, with 15 bases between. The germline gives CDR1 SGHNT, CDR2 YYREEE (reference sequence). The CDR3 reads CASSPALNPETQYF. CDR3 nucleotide sequence: TGTGCCAGCAGCCCCGCCTTAAATCCGGAGACCCAGTACTTC.

This chain uses TRBV5-6 with TRBJ2-1; TRBD2 aligns across 13 bases. The junction had 4 bases not matched to a gene; V was cut back by 0 bases and J by 7 bases. This CDR3 comprises 16 residues. Germline assignment: CDR1 SGHDT and CDR2 YYEEEE. The CDR3 sequence: CASSLGLAGGGNEQFF. The CDR3, as DNA: TGTGCCAGCAGCTTGGGACTAGCGGGAGGTGGAAATGAGCAGTTCTTC.

The CDR3 DNA sequence: TGTGCCAGCAGCAAAGTCCTAGGGGGCTTTGAAAAACTGTTTTTT. It translates to CASSKVLGGFEKLFF. V is TRBV21-1 and J is TRBJ1-4; TRBD1 is the table's D call, not checked against the DNA. TRBV21-1 is a documented pseudogene. The CDR3 consists of 15 residues.

The J gene is TRBJ1-1, the V gene TRBV5-6; D is ambiguous. This CDR3 has 13 amino acids. V lost 2 bases and J 4 bases, leaving 9 bases between the germline ends. Germline V gene sequence: CDR1 SGHDT, CDR2 YYEEEE. CDR3 nucleotides: TGTGCCAGCAGCTTCATACCTCGCACTGAAGCTTTCTTT. This translates into CASSFIPRTEAFF. Complete variable domain (other parts from reference TRBV5-6 and TRBJ1-1): DAGVTQSPTHLIKTRGQQVTLRCSPKSGHDTVSWYQQALGQGPQFIFQYYEEEERQRGNFPDRFSGHQFPNYSSELNVNALLLGDSALYLCASSFIPRTEAFFGQGTRLTVV.

A few counts support this clone. The V gene is TRBV9, the J gene TRBJ1-2, with D unclear. Germline loops: CDR1 SGDLS, CDR2 YYNGEE. V shed 3 bases and J shed 0 bases, with 6 bases lying between them. This CDR3 spans 13 amino acids. The CDR3 reads CASSAQANYGYTF. In DNA, the CDR3 is TGTGCCAGCAGCGCCCAAGCTAACTATGGCTACACCTTC.

The J gene is TRBJ1-2, the V gene TRBV21-1; no DNA check was done on the table's D call, TRBD1. TRBV21-1 constitutes a pseudogene. The CDR3 is 11 residues long. The CDR3 DNA sequence: TGTGCCAGCACCCCGACATATGGCTACACCTTC. Amino acid sequence: CASTPTYGYTF.

This chain uses TRBV6-2 or TRBV6-3 with TRBJ2-4; 8 positions match TRBD2. The J segment lost 7 bases and the V segment lost 2 bases, leaving 7 bases of the junction unmatched. CDR3 size: 15 residues. Germline CDR1 reads MNHEY; CDR2 reads SVGEGT. The CDR3 protein is CASSYQREQGNIQYF. CDR3 coding DNA: TGTGCCAGCAGTTACCAGCGGGAGCAAGGGAACATTCAGTACTTC.

The chain is built from TRBV5-6 and TRBJ2-1; D gene ambiguous. Germline CDR1 reads SGHDT; CDR2 reads YYEEEE. CDR3 length equals 12 residues. V was shortened by 5 bases and J by 9 bases, with 12 bases between the two germline ends. The CDR3 loop is CASSYGPREQFF. DNA of the CDR3: TGTGCCAGCAGTTATGGGCCCCGTGAGCAGTTCTTC.

The chain recombines TRBV9 with TRBJ2-2, with 13 bases aligning to TRBD2. Trimming cost V 5 bases and J 3 bases; bases outside gene matches: 10. The CDR3 covers 18 residues. Germline V CDR1 and CDR2: SGDLS, YYNGEE. CDR3 nucleotides: TGTGCCAGCAGTGATTTACACGGACTAGCGGGGGACACCGGGGAGCTGTTTTTT. The encoded protein is CASSDLHGLAGDTGELFF.

The chain employs TRBV5-1 and TRBJ1-1, with 8 bases matching TRBD1. Trimming removed 0 bases from V and 8 bases from J; junction bases left unmatched: 0. The length of the CDR3 is 12 residues. Germline loops: CDR1 SGHRS, CDR2 YFSETQ. The CDR3 reads CASSLGDREAFF. The DNA for the CDR3 is TGCGCCAGCAGCTTGGGGGACAGGGAAGCTTTCTTT.

The chain recombines TRBV10-2 with TRBJ2-1, with D perhaps assigned TRBD1 or TRBD2 (6 bases each). CDR1 is WSHSY, CDR2 SAAADI, per germline. V was pared by 8 bases and J by 4 bases, with 18 bases between. The CDR3 has 15 amino acids. The CDR3 coding sequence is TGCGCCAGCCTCGACGCGGAGGGGGGTTACAATGAGCAGTTCTTC. Its translation: CASLDAEGGYNEQFF.

This clone was recorded once. This chain uses TRBV2 with TRBJ2-3; D possibly uses TRBD1 or TRBD2 (5 bases each). The CDR3 loop spans 15 amino acids. The germline V gene encodes CDR1 SNHLY and CDR2 FYNNEI. V lost 2 bases and J 5 bases, leaving 14 bases between the germline ends. The CDR3 loop is CASSELGAGGDTQYF. DNA of the CDR3: TGTGCCAGCAGTGAACTAGGGGCGGGCGGAGATACGCAGTATTTT.

V gene TRBV29-1 combines with J gene TRBJ2-2; TRBD2 aligns across 12 bases. Per germline, CDR1 SQVTM and CDR2 ANQGSEA. This CDR3 comprises 15 residues. After removal of 8 bases from V and 7 bases from J, the junction contained 11 bases not matched to a gene. Here the CDR3 reads CSFVPSGGAGGELFF. CDR3 bases: TGCAGCTTTGTGCCTAGCGGGGGGGCAGGCGGGGAGCTGTTTTTT.

The CDR3 bases are TGTGCCAGTAGTATCATGGGGTCCAATCAGCCCCAGCATTTT. Protein sequence: CASSIMGSNQPQHF. V gene TRBV19 combines with J gene TRBJ1-5; D is unclear. Germline V gene sequence: CDR1 LNHDA, CDR2 SQIVND (reference sequence). The CDR3 sequence is 14 residues long. V gave up 3 bases and J gave up 3 bases, with 9 bases separating them.

This clone was recorded once. The V and J genes are TRBV10-1 and TRBJ2-7; TRBD1 or TRBD2 may be the D gene (5 bases each). This CDR3 is built from 15 residues. Trimming left V 2 bases short and J 2 bases short, with 13 bases between. Germline V gives CDR1 WNHNN, CDR2 SYGVQD (reference sequence). CDR3 DNA sequence: TGCGCCAGCAGTGAGAGACAGACCGGGACCTACGAGCAGTACGTC. Translation gives CASSERQTGTYEQYV.

In its sample, this clone was seen once. This sequence joins TRBV5-4 and TRBJ2-7; D gene ambiguous. The length of the CDR3 is 11 residues. The V end lost 2 bases, the J end lost 9 bases, and 9 bases lay between the germline ends. CDR1 is SGHNT, CDR2 YYREEE, per germline (reference sequence). CDR3 amino acids: CASSLGSRQYF. The CDR3 DNA reads TGTGCCAGCAGCTTAGGGTCGAGGCAGTACTTC.

The chain has TRBV2 and TRBJ2-4, with unresolved D. Germline CDR1 and CDR2: SNHLY and FYNNEI. This CDR3 contains 14 residues. Between the trimmed V and J ends, which lost 5 bases and 0 bases, there was a span of 8 bases. The CDR3 region is CASSRLRAKNIQYF. The CDR3 DNA reads as TGTGCCAGCAGTCGACTCCGAGCCAAAAACATTCAGTACTTC.

This clone was found a few times. J is TRBJ1-1 and V is TRBV4-1; tentatively, D is TRBD1 (5 bases). The CDR3 is 13 residues long. Per germline, CDR1 MGHRA and CDR2 YSYEKL. Trimming left V 4 bases short and J 1 base short, with 7 bases between. The CDR3 region is CASSPTGNTEAFF. The CDR3 coding sequence is TGCGCCAGCAGCCCCACAGGGAACACTGAAGCTTTCTTT.

The chain uses TRBV7-9 and TRBJ2-5; tentative D call: TRBD2 (5 bases). This CDR3 has 14 residues. V lost 6 bases to trimming and J lost 4 bases, with 15 bases between them. Per germline, CDR1 SEHNR and CDR2 FQNEAQ (reference sequence). CDR3: CASRPSTLAETQYF. CDR3 DNA sequence: TGTGCCAGCAGGCCAAGTACGCTAGCAGAGACCCAGTACTTC. Full variable domain (missing parts from reference TRBV7-9 and TRBJ2-5): DTGVSQNPRHKITKRGQNVTFRCDPISEHNRLYWYRQTLGQGPEFLTYFQNEAQLEKSRLLSDRFSAERPKGSFSTLEIQRTEQGDSAMYLCASRPSTLAETQYFGPGTRLLVL.

The chain carries TRBV30 and TRBJ2-1; D unclear. The ends were cut back, 2 bases at V and 9 bases at J, with 11 bases in the middle. Germline CDR1 GTSNPN, CDR2 SVGIG (reference sequence). This CDR3 region has 12 residues. This CDR3 is CAWSKLKGEQFF. DNA for the CDR3: TGTGCCTGGAGTAAGCTCAAGGGTGAGCAGTTCTTC.

The V and J genes are TRBV7-9 and TRBJ2-6; 8 bases agree with TRBD1. With V trimmed by 6 bases and J by 2 bases, 15 bases remained unmatched. In germline, CDR1 is SEHNR, CDR2 FQNEAQ (reference sequence). The CDR3 has 19 residues. The CDR3 DNA reads TGTGCCAGCAGTCCTGAACCGGGACAGGTCCCCGCTGGGGCCAACGTCCTGACTTTC. This gives the protein CASSPEPGQVPAGANVLTF.

The chain recombines TRBV10-3 with TRBJ1-4; D is uncertain. CDR3 length equals 14 residues. Germline assignment: CDR1 ENHRY and CDR2 SYGVKD. Trimming removed 7 bases from V and 6 bases from J, with 15 bases in between. As DNA, the CDR3 is TGTGCCATCAAGGCAACAAGTCAGGATGAAAAACTGTTTTTT. The encoded protein is CAIKATSQDEKLFF.

This clone occurred a few times. The chain carries TRBV6-6 and TRBJ1-2; D gene uncertain. Germline V gene data show CDR1 as MNHNY and CDR2 as SVGAGI (reference sequence). This CDR3 spans 13 amino acids. V was shortened by 3 bases and J by 1 base, with 6 bases between the two germline ends. The CDR3 DNA is TGTGCCAGCAGTTATAAGGATAACTATGGCTACACCTTC. Its protein is CASSYKDNYGYTF.

The chain carries TRBV28 and TRBJ1-2; D not certain. The CDR3 runs to 11 residues. V was trimmed by 3 bases and J by 8 bases, leaving 7 bases between them. Germline V CDR1 and CDR2: MDHEN, SYDVKM. Here the CDR3 reads CASSFSWGYTF. CDR3 in DNA: TGTGCCAGCAGTTTTAGTTGGGGCTACACCTTC.

V is TRBV7-8 and J is TRBJ1-5, with a possible D match to TRBD1 (5 bases). The CDR3 extends over 18 amino acids. V lost 5 bases and J 4 bases, leaving 24 bases between the germline ends. The germline V gene encodes CDR1 SGHVS and CDR2 FQNEAQ. CDR3 in amino acids: CASSRLPTGGRANQPQHF. The CDR3, as DNA: TGTGCCAGCAGCCGTTTACCCACGGGGGGAAGGGCGAATCAGCCCCAGCATTTT.

V gene TRBV24-1 combines with J gene TRBJ1-5, with 8 positions matching TRBD1. The CDR3 extends over 17 amino acids. Germline-derived CDR1 and CDR2 are KGHDR and SFDVKD. V dropped 5 bases and J dropped 7; count of bases not matched to a gene: 15. Here the CDR3 DNA reads TGTGCCACCAGTGCCCATCCCGGGACAGGTGATCTGCAGCCCCAGCATTTT. Translating gives CATSAHPGTGDLQPQHF.

The rearrangement joins TRBV18 to TRBJ2-7, with TRBD2 identical over 9 bases. V dropped 6 bases and J dropped 7; count of bases not matched to a gene: 10. The CDR3 contains 14 residues. Per germline, CDR1 KGHSH and CDR2 LQKENI. The CDR3 region is CASSPREGRREQYV. CDR3 sequence (DNA): TGTGCCAGCTCTCCGCGGGAGGGCCGCCGGGAGCAGTACGTC.